The rows below give T cell receptor beta chains drawn from one sample of a study of cytomegalovirus exposure and HLA in healthy donors. Profiled with immunoSEQ multiplex PCR; TCRdb holds only in-frame clones, not every one. Among about 190,000 clones listed, 79% were seen once. Sequences were obtained from PBMCs. Receptors were obtained from a woman aged 45-65 years in good health and CMV-seronegative. Both conserved end residues are trimmed from each CDR3. Clone size is not always given. Where it is, it says once, few, many or a class for expanded clones.

j_call: TRBJ2-3; v_call: TRBV6-6; clone_size: -; cdr3_aa: ASSSTGGTDTQY
j_call: TRBJ1-3; v_call: TRBV5-5; clone_size: -; cdr3_aa: ASSLTVGNTIY
j_call: TRBJ1-3; v_call: TRBV25-1; clone_size: -; cdr3_aa: ASRGGAPGNTIY
j_call: TRBJ2-5; v_call: TRBV18; clone_size: -; cdr3_aa: ASSPAETQY
j_call: TRBJ1-6; v_call: TRBV18; clone_size: -; cdr3_aa: ASSPLSLGGHDNSPLH
j_call: TRBJ1-2; v_call: TRBV9; clone_size: -; cdr3_aa: ASSVEGQGHYGYT
j_call: TRBJ1-1; v_call: TRBV5-4; clone_size: -; cdr3_aa: ASSLESSGRTEAF
j_call: TRBJ2-7; v_call: TRBV7-7; clone_size: -; cdr3_aa: ASSKGQGTPYEQY
j_call: TRBJ2-6; v_call: TRBV14; clone_size: few; cdr3_aa: ASSRLRPLNSGANVLT
j_call: TRBJ1-5; v_call: TRBV6-6; clone_size: few; cdr3_aa: ASSGDQPQH
j_call: TRBJ1-6; v_call: TRBV27; clone_size: once; cdr3_aa: ASSPTFSLGSPLH
j_call: TRBJ1-2; v_call: TRBV27; clone_size: few; cdr3_aa: ASSFSGYT
j_call: TRBJ2-5; v_call: TRBV11-2; clone_size: -; cdr3_aa: ASSPAGRQETQY
j_call: TRBJ2-1; v_call: TRBV7-6; clone_size: -; cdr3_aa: ASSSRLAGGLNEQF
j_call: TRBJ1-1; v_call: TRBV7-2; clone_size: -; cdr3_aa: ASSLESGSEAF
j_call: TRBJ2-2; v_call: TRBV6-5; clone_size: once; cdr3_aa: ASSYRGQTGELF
j_call: TRBJ2-3; v_call: TRBV7-6; clone_size: once; cdr3_aa: ASSLVGLAGGYTDTQY
j_call: TRBJ1-4; v_call: TRBV7-9; clone_size: -; cdr3_aa: ASSEAVSNEKLF
j_call: TRBJ2-2; v_call: TRBV7-3; clone_size: -; cdr3_aa: ASSLGDRGLAGELF
j_call: TRBJ1-3; v_call: TRBV5-1; clone_size: few; cdr3_aa: ASSSQGGNTIY
j_call: TRBJ2-7; v_call: TRBV6-1; clone_size: -; cdr3_aa: ASSEALQGLYEQY
j_call: TRBJ2-1; v_call: TRBV28; clone_size: -; cdr3_aa: ASTPTKGLAGEQF
j_call: TRBJ1-2; v_call: TRBV6-5; clone_size: -; cdr3_aa: ASRKTGSGYT
j_call: TRBJ1-1; v_call: TRBV7-6; clone_size: -; cdr3_aa: ASSLGLGLRTEAF
j_call: TRBJ1-2; v_call: TRBV5-6; clone_size: -; cdr3_aa: ASSLIQNPNYGYT
j_call: TRBJ1-5; v_call: TRBV9; clone_size: -; cdr3_aa: ASSVGSQVRAGASNQPQH
j_call: TRBJ1-2; v_call: TRBV28; clone_size: -; cdr3_aa: ASSSPGDNYGYT
j_call: TRBJ2-5; v_call: TRBV7-8; clone_size: -; cdr3_aa: ASSPGLPTFGETQY
j_call: TRBJ1-5; v_call: TRBV6-6; clone_size: -; cdr3_aa: ASNSLRGPQH
j_call: TRBJ2-7; v_call: TRBV9; clone_size: -; cdr3_aa: ASSGLAGGPDEQY
j_call: TRBJ1-3; v_call: TRBV5-1; clone_size: -; cdr3_aa: ASSWDNSGNTIY
j_call: TRBJ2-3; v_call: TRBV5-1; clone_size: -; cdr3_aa: ASSRGGGTDTQY
j_call: TRBJ1-2; v_call: TRBV7-2; clone_size: -; cdr3_aa: ASSLDSDYGYT
j_call: TRBJ1-5; v_call: TRBV18; clone_size: -; cdr3_aa: ASSPDSAVNQPQH
j_call: TRBJ2-5; v_call: TRBV29-1; clone_size: -; cdr3_aa: SVDSRGAGGALETQY
j_call: TRBJ2-7; v_call: TRBV2; clone_size: -; cdr3_aa: ASSSQGTGSLYEQY
j_call: TRBJ2-1; v_call: TRBV19; clone_size: -; cdr3_aa: ASSLQGVRYNEQF
j_call: TRBJ2-3; v_call: TRBV27; clone_size: -; cdr3_aa: ASSRRTSGRIDTQY
j_call: TRBJ1-1; v_call: TRBV19; clone_size: -; cdr3_aa: ASSMGGSTEAF
j_call: TRBJ2-5; v_call: TRBV4-3; clone_size: -; cdr3_aa: ASSHGQGIAETQY
j_call: TRBJ2-1; v_call: TRBV9; clone_size: -; cdr3_aa: ASSGGAILAGSYNEQF
j_call: TRBJ1-4; v_call: TRBV5-4; clone_size: few; cdr3_aa: ASSRRQGGEKLF
j_call: TRBJ1-1; v_call: TRBV14; clone_size: few; cdr3_aa: ASSQLTGANTEAF
j_call: TRBJ1-2; v_call: TRBV4-2; clone_size: -; cdr3_aa: ASSSDRLGGGYT
j_call: TRBJ2-3; v_call: TRBV11-2; clone_size: -; cdr3_aa: ASSLTVAGLRTDTQY
j_call: TRBJ1-1; v_call: TRBV30; clone_size: -; cdr3_aa: AWSEVGQGAGFTEAF
j_call: TRBJ1-1; v_call: TRBV9; clone_size: -; cdr3_aa: ASSVLPGQGNTEAF
j_call: TRBJ2-6; v_call: TRBV4-1; clone_size: few; cdr3_aa: ASSQDPTGTGFSGANVLT
j_call: TRBJ2-2; v_call: TRBV7-7; clone_size: -; cdr3_aa: ASSPRRGQTYTGELF